This record looks at one T cell receptor beta chain sequence and its context. CDR3 length: 12 amino acids. With 4 bases removed from V and 10 bases from J, the gap between germline ends came to 13 bases. Germline CDR1 and CDR2: LGHNA and YNFKEQ. The data stem from a study of blood T cell repertoires in COVID-19. About the research overall: Italy, Spain and the United States were the sources of the convalescent and acute COVID-19 samples. PBMCs, B-cell-depleted T cells, or T cells were the source of the cDNA or gDNA that made up the material.

Clones were sequenced by immunoSEQ multiplex PCR, and TCRdb holds only the in-frame ones, with some missing. The sample lists roughly 230,000 clones, roughly 84% occurring once. Enrolled through a virtual design, the participants were between 18 and 89 years of age and came from about two dozen US areas. The study assigned cohorts using participant-reported clinical history. J is TRBJ1-1 and V is TRBV4-2; weak D call: TRBD1 (6 bases). The specimen sequenced was PBMCs or T cells enriched from blood (not recorded which). The receptor's source is a woman aged 45-59 years who had been exposed to COVID-19. DNA of the CDR3: TGTGCCAGCAGCCCATCAGGGGAGGGAGCTTTCTTT. It is translated as CASSPSGEGAFF.